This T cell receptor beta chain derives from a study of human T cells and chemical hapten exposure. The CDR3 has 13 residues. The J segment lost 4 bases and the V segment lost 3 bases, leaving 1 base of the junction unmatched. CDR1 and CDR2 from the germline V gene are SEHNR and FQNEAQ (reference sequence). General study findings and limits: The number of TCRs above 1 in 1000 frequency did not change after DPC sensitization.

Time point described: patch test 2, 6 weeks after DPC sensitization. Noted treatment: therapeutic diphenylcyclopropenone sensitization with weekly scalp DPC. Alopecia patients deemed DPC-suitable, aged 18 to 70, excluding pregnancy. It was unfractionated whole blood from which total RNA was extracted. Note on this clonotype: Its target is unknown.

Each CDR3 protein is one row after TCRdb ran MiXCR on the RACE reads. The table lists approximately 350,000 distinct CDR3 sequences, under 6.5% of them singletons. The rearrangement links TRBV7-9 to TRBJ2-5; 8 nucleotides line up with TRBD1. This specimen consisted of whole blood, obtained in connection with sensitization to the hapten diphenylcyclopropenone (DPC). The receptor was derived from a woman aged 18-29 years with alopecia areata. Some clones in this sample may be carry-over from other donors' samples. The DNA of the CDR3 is TGTGCCAGCAGCTTTGACAGGGGAGAGACCCAGTACTTC. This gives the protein CASSFDRGETQYF.